The rows below give T cell receptor beta chains drawn from one sample of a study of blood T cell repertoires in COVID-19. Clones were sequenced by immunoSEQ multiplex PCR, and TCRdb holds only the in-frame ones, with some missing. The sample lists 200,000 or so clones; around 89% were seen once. Sequencing was carried out using PBMCs or T cells enriched from blood (not recorded which). The receptors stem from a woman under 40 who had recovered from COVID-19. Both conserved end residues are part of each CDR3. The order of the fields is J gene, V gene, D gene, clone size, CDR3 DNA, CDR3 protein. D genes are given only for firm matches. Clone size is not always given. Where it is, it says once, few, many or a class for expanded clones.

j_call: TRBJ1-5
v_call: TRBV28
d_call: NA
clone_size: NA
cdr3_nt: TGTGCCAGCAGTTTAGGAGCTCAGCCCCAGCATTTT
cdr3_aa: CASSLGAQPQHF

j_call: TRBJ1-1
v_call: TRBV7-8
d_call: NA
clone_size: once
cdr3_nt: TGTGCCAGCAGCTTAGAGCGACTCGCGAACACTGAAGCTTTCTTT
cdr3_aa: CASSLERLANTEAFF

j_call: TRBJ1-2
v_call: TRBV5-5
d_call: TRBD1
clone_size: few
cdr3_nt: TGTGCCAGCAGCTTGGGTACTCCGGGACAGGGGAAGGATGGCTACACCTTC
cdr3_aa: CASSLGTPGQGKDGYTF

j_call: TRBJ2-3
v_call: TRBV4-3
d_call: TRBD2
clone_size: NA
cdr3_nt: TGCGCCAGCAGCTCCGTAGCGGGTGGCCGCACAGATACGCAGTATTTT
cdr3_aa: CASSSVAGGRTDTQYF

j_call: TRBJ1-5
v_call: TRBV7-9
d_call: TRBD1
clone_size: NA
cdr3_nt: TGTGCCAGCACCCCAGGACAGGGAGGCGGTCAGCCCCAGCATTTT
cdr3_aa: CASTPGQGGGQPQHF

j_call: TRBJ2-1
v_call: TRBV5-4
d_call: NA
clone_size: once
cdr3_nt: TGTGCCAGCAGCTTGGAGGCTTGGAGGGAGAGGGACAATGAGCAGTTCTTC
cdr3_aa: CASSLEAWRERDNEQFF

j_call: TRBJ2-3
v_call: TRBV2
d_call: NA
clone_size: NA
cdr3_nt: TGTGCCAGCACTATTACAGATACGCAGTATTTT
cdr3_aa: CASTITDTQYF

j_call: TRBJ2-5
v_call: TRBV6-1
d_call: NA
clone_size: NA
cdr3_nt: TGTGCCAGCAGTGAACACAGAACCCCACAAGAGACCCAGTACTTC
cdr3_aa: CASSEHRTPQETQYF

j_call: TRBJ1-5
v_call: TRBV7-5
d_call: NA
clone_size: NA
cdr3_nt: TGTGCCAGAAGACTAAAACAAACGGACAGGGCTGACAGTCAGCCCCAGCATTTT
cdr3_aa: CARRLKQTDRADSQPQHF

j_call: TRBJ1-5
v_call: TRBV6-6
d_call: NA
clone_size: NA
cdr3_nt: TGTGCCAGCAGTAGCTATAGCAATCAGCCCCAGCATTTT
cdr3_aa: CASSSYSNQPQHF

j_call: TRBJ1-5
v_call: TRBV19
d_call: NA
clone_size: NA
cdr3_nt: TGTGCCAGTAGTATAGTGGGGCACGGGCAGCCCCAGCATTTT
cdr3_aa: CASSIVGHGQPQHF

j_call: TRBJ2-1
v_call: TRBV28
d_call: NA
clone_size: NA
cdr3_nt: TGTGCCAGCAGTTTTCTCGGTAGCTCCTACAATGAGCAGTTCTTC
cdr3_aa: CASSFLGSSYNEQFF

j_call: TRBJ2-3
v_call: TRBV20-1
d_call: NA
clone_size: NA
cdr3_nt: TGCAGTGCTAGGGAGTGGCAGTATTTT
cdr3_aa: CSAREWQYF

j_call: TRBJ1-1
v_call: TRBV7-2
d_call: NA
clone_size: NA
cdr3_nt: TGTGCCAGCAGCTTGATCGCGAGGCAGAACACTGAAGCTTTCTTT
cdr3_aa: CASSLIARQNTEAFF

j_call: TRBJ1-2
v_call: TRBV9
d_call: TRBD1
clone_size: NA
cdr3_nt: TGTGCCAGCAGCACATCCCTAGGACAGGGTTTTTATGGCTACACCTTC
cdr3_aa: CASSTSLGQGFYGYTF

j_call: TRBJ1-5
v_call: TRBV3-1/TRBV3-2
d_call: TRBD1
clone_size: NA
cdr3_nt: TGTGCCAGCAGCCCGGGACAGGGGGACGTTCAGCCCCAGCATTTT
cdr3_aa: CASSPGQGDVQPQHF

j_call: TRBJ1-1
v_call: TRBV5-4
d_call: TRBD1
clone_size: NA
cdr3_nt: TGTGCCAGCAGCGGCGACAGGGGTACTGAAGCTTTCTTT
cdr3_aa: CASSGDRGTEAFF

j_call: TRBJ2-2
v_call: TRBV3-1/TRBV3-2
d_call: NA
clone_size: NA
cdr3_nt: TGTGCCAGCAGCCTCCAACAGGGAACCGGGGAGCTGTTTTTT
cdr3_aa: CASSLQQGTGELFF

j_call: TRBJ2-3
v_call: TRBV3-1/TRBV3-2
d_call: TRBD2
clone_size: NA
cdr3_nt: TGTGCCAGCAGCCAAGTATGGCTAGCGGGGGGGACGAATACGCAGTATTTT
cdr3_aa: CASSQVWLAGGTNTQYF